Following are 30 T cell receptor beta chains from one sample sequenced in a study of blood T cell repertoires in COVID-19. Profiled with immunoSEQ multiplex PCR; TCRdb holds only in-frame clones, not every one. Altogether approximately 150,000 clones are present, roughly 89% being singletons, with the ten largest covering roughly 8%. The specimen was peripheral blood. The source of these receptors is a woman between 45 and 60 years old with active or convalescent COVID-19.

As DNA, the CDR3 is TGTGCCAGCAGCTCCACTCTAGCGATGAGCCATGAGCAGTTCTTC. Translating gives CASSSTLAMSHEQFF. V and J are TRBV7-3 and TRBJ2-1; TRBD2 might be the D (6 bases). CDR3 length: 15 amino acids. With 4 bases removed from V and 8 bases from J, the gap between germline ends came to 18 bases. Germline assignment: CDR1 SGHTA and CDR2 FQGTGA.

The V call is TRBV9, the J call TRBJ2-5; TRBD1 matches at 7 bases. The V segment lost 0 bases and the J segment 1 base; nucleotides outside the gene matches: 0. Germline assignment: CDR1 SGDLS and CDR2 YYNGEE. The CDR3 spans 14 residues. The CDR3: CASSVGDSQETQYF. CDR3 sequence (DNA): TGTGCCAGCAGCGTAGGGGACAGCCAAGAGACCCAGTACTTC.

The V gene is TRBV4-1, the J gene TRBJ1-5; 7 positions match TRBD1. J lost 2 bases, V lost 3 bases, and 7 bases had no gene match. The CDR3 loop spans 16 amino acids. Per germline, CDR1 MGHRA and CDR2 YSYEKL. This CDR3 reads CASSQVSDRGNQPQHF. In DNA, the CDR3 is TGCGCCAGCAGCCAGGTTAGCGACAGGGGCAATCAGCCCCAGCATTTT.

The rearrangement links TRBV4-2 to TRBJ1-5, with D possibly matching TRBD1 (6 bases). The ends were cut back, 4 bases at V and 6 bases at J, with 13 bases in the middle. Germline V gene lookup returns CDR1 LGHNA and CDR2 YNFKEQ. The CDR3 extends over 14 amino acids. Here the CDR3 reads CASSPQGGGQPQHF. CDR3 in DNA: TGTGCCAGCAGCCCACAGGGTGGTGGTCAGCCCCAGCATTTT.

This clone appeared a single time. J is TRBJ1-1 and V is TRBV6-2 or TRBV6-3; TRBD1 is a possible D gene (6 bases). The CDR3 has 14 amino acids. V was pared by 2 bases and J by 4 bases, with 11 bases between. Germline assignment: CDR1 MNHEY and CDR2 SVGEGT. The CDR3 coding sequence is TGTGCCAGCAGTTACGGGGGCGGGAGCACTGAAGCTTTCTTT. Protein: CASSYGGGSTEAFF.

This chain joins TRBV27 and TRBJ2-7, with D possibly matching TRBD2 (5 bases). CDR3 length: 12 residues. V lost 6 bases to trimming and J lost 3 bases, with 9 bases between them. Germline V CDR1 and CDR2: MNHEY, SMNVEV (reference sequence). The CDR3: CASSPDYYEQYF. In nucleotides, the CDR3 is TGTGCCAGCAGCCCTGACTACTACGAGCAGTACTTC.

The rearrangement links TRBV7-2 to TRBJ2-7; possibly TRBD1 for D (6 bases). This CDR3 is 18 amino acids long. V lost 0 bases and J 4 bases, leaving 22 bases between the germline ends. Germline CDR1 reads SGHTA; CDR2 reads FQGNSA. The CDR3 is CASSLATGRRGNIYEQYF. The DNA for the CDR3 is TGTGCCAGCAGCTTAGCTACAGGCCGCAGGGGAAACATTTACGAGCAGTACTTC.

CDR3 sequence reads: CASSQSSTGPSSGNTIYF. The CDR3 bases are TGCGCCAGCAGTCAATCTTCGACAGGGCCCAGCTCTGGAAACACCATATATTTT. The rearrangement links TRBV23-1 to TRBJ1-3; the match to TRBD1 covers 7 bases. TRBV23-1 is placed among ORFs of uncertain function. V trimming: 0 bases; J trimming: 0 bases; junction bases outside the gene matches: 8. The CDR3 contains 18 residues.

This clone was observed once. V usage is TRBV7-9 and J usage is TRBJ2-5; 7 nucleotides line up with TRBD1. Germline CDR1 reads SEHNR; CDR2 reads FQNEAQ (reference sequence). After removal of 6 bases from V and 5 bases from J, the junction contained 6 bases not matched to a gene. CDR3 length: 13 amino acids. As DNA, the CDR3 is TGTGCCAGCAGGCGTACAGGGGACGAGACCCAGTACTTC. Translating gives CASRRTGDETQYF.

The rearrangement joins TRBV3-1 (or the pseudogene TRBV3-2) to TRBJ1-1; D is perhaps TRBD1 (6 bases). Germline V gene data show CDR1 as LGHDT and CDR2 as YNNKEL (reference sequence). CDR3 length: 18 residues. V lost 3 bases, J lost 6 bases, and 26 bases lay in between. The CDR3 DNA is TGTGCCAGCAGCCACCTCCTGAATGGACATACCCCAGGGGCTGAAGCTTTCTTT. Protein sequence: CASSHLLNGHTPGAEAFF.

The rearrangement links TRBV2 to TRBJ1-4; no definite D call. The CDR3 extends over 13 amino acids. The germline CDR1 and CDR2 sequences are SNHLY and FYNNEI. The V end was cut by 1 base, the J end by 14 bases, with 14 bases between. The CDR3 sequence: CASSEGPASRLFF. The CDR3 DNA reads as TGTGCCAGCAGTGAAGGCCCCGCGAGCAGGCTGTTTTTT.

This rearrangement joins TRBV6-5 to TRBJ1-4; D not resolved. The CDR3 extends over 15 amino acids. Deletions cut 5 bases from V and 0 bases from J, with 10 bases between. The germline gives CDR1 MNHEY, CDR2 SVGAGI. The CDR3 here is CASSILGATNEKLFF. The CDR3 DNA sequence: TGTGCCAGCAGTATCCTCGGGGCAACTAATGAAAAACTGTTTTTT.

The chain has TRBV11-2 and TRBJ1-5, with D unresolved. Per germline, CDR1 SGHAT and CDR2 FQNNGV. This CDR3 has 15 residues. V dropped 1 base and J dropped 2 bases, with 9 bases sitting between them. For the CDR3, the DNA is TGTGCCAGCAGCTTAGTTACCGGGGGCAATCAGCCCCAGCATTTT. It is translated as CASSLVTGGNQPQHF.

This rearrangement joins TRBV18 to TRBJ2-5; 7 nucleotides line up with TRBD1. This CDR3 is 15 amino acids long. J lost 1 base, V lost 3 bases, and 5 bases had no gene match. CDR1 and CDR2 from the germline V gene are KGHSH and LQKENI. Written as DNA, the CDR3 is TGTGCCAGCTCACCCCGACAGGGATCCCAAGAGACCCAGTACTTC. This gives the protein CASSPRQGSQETQYF. The full variable domain, completed using reference TRBV18 and TRBJ2-5, is NAGVMQNPRHLVRRRGQEARLRCSPMKGHSHVYWYRQLPEEGLKFMVYLQKENIIDESGMPKERFSAEFPKEGPSILRIQQVVRGDSAAYFCASSPRQGSQETQYFGPGTRLLVL.

The chain carries TRBV6-5 and TRBJ2-7, with TRBD1 as a possible D gene (6 bases). The germline gives CDR1 MNHEY, CDR2 SVGAGI. Deletions cut 7 bases from V and 2 bases from J, with 15 bases between. The CDR3 has 14 amino acids. CDR3: CASNKGDATYEQYF. In DNA, the CDR3 is TGTGCCAGCAATAAGGGGGACGCCACCTACGAGCAGTACTTC.

V is TRBV30 and J is TRBJ1-1; the D gene is possibly TRBD1 (6 bases). CDR1 and CDR2 from the germline V gene are GTSNPN and SVGIG (reference sequence). Trimming cost V 4 bases and J 0 bases, with 18 bases left between them. The CDR3 loop spans 16 amino acids. CDR3 bases: TGTGCCTGGAAACCGGGACACTTAATCATGAACACTGAAGCTTTCTTT. Amino acid sequence: CAWKPGHLIMNTEAFF.

DNA for the CDR3: TGCGCCAGCAGCTTGCGGGGCGAGCAGTACTTC. Translation: CASSLRGEQYF. This chain joins TRBV5-1 and TRBJ2-7, with D maybe TRBD2 (5 bases). Trimming stripped 1 base from V and 6 bases from J, with 5 bases between. Germline values: CDR1 SGHRS, CDR2 YFSETQ. There are 11 residues in the CDR3.

The rearrangement uses TRBV10-3 and TRBJ2-5; D unresolved. The CDR3 is made up of 12 amino acids. Looked up from germline, CDR1 is ENHRY and CDR2 is SYGVKD. Trimming took off 3 bases at V and 4 bases at J, with 6 bases between the two ends. In DNA, the CDR3 is TGTGCCATCAGTGAAGCCGTAGAGACCCAGTACTTC. It specifies CAISEAVETQYF.

The chain combines TRBV11-2 with TRBJ2-7; 9 bases align to TRBD1. Germline V gene data show CDR1 as SGHAT and CDR2 as FQNNGV. This CDR3 has 12 amino acids. The J segment lost 6 bases and the V segment lost 6 bases, leaving 3 bases of the junction unmatched. In nucleotides, the CDR3 is TGTGCCAGCAGTCGGACAGGGGTCGAGCAGTACTTC. It specifies CASSRTGVEQYF.

The chain uses TRBV19 and TRBJ2-1; D might be TRBD1 (5 bases). This CDR3 has 15 amino acids. Germline V gene sequence: CDR1 LNHDA, CDR2 SQIVND (reference sequence). The V and J ends lost 3 bases and 7 bases respectively, with 16 bases between them. The CDR3 nucleotides are TGTGCCAGTAGTATCTTCAGGGCCCCCAATAATGAGCAGTTCTTC. This sequence encodes CASSIFRAPNNEQFF. Based on the CDR3 plus reference TRBV19 and TRBJ2-1, the full variable domain is DGGITQSPKYLFRKEGQNVTLSCEQNLNHDAMYWYRQDPGQGLRLIYYSQIVNDFQKGDIAEGYSVSREKKESFPLTVTSAQKNPTAFYLCASSIFRAPNNEQFFGPGTRLTVL.

The rearrangement joins TRBV5-4 to TRBJ2-1; 11 positions match TRBD2. The CDR3 is 16 residues long. Germline values: CDR1 SGHNT, CDR2 YYREEE (reference sequence). V lost 4 bases to trimming and J lost 9 bases; unmatched junction nucleotides: 12. The CDR3 loop is CASSDTSGREAFEQFF. The CDR3 region has the DNA TGTGCCAGCAGCGATACTAGCGGGAGAGAGGCGTTTGAGCAGTTCTTC.

This chain's CDR3 is CASSSLAGGPTYEQYF. The CDR3 nucleotides are TGTGCCAGCAGTTCTTTGGCGGGAGGGCCCACCTACGAGCAGTACTTC. V and J are TRBV28 and TRBJ2-7; TRBD2 matches at 9 bases. The V and J ends lost 4 bases and 2 bases, in that order; junction bases with no gene match: 9. Germline CDR1 is MDHEN and CDR2 is SYDVKM. This CDR3 region has 16 residues.

The chain links TRBV7-9 to TRBJ2-3; 11 bases fit TRBD2. The CDR3 covers 17 residues. The J segment lost 0 bases and the V segment lost 2 bases, leaving 4 bases of the junction unmatched. Per the germline V gene, CDR1 is SEHNR and CDR2 is FQNEAQ (reference sequence). The CDR3 DNA follows: TGTGCCAGCAGCTTAACTAGCGGGGGCACTAGCACAGATACGCAGTATTTT. This encodes CASSLTSGGTSTDTQYF.

CDR3 bases: TGTGCCAGCAGTTTAAGCGGGAGGGTCTACGAGCAGTACTTC. It translates to CASSLSGRVYEQYF. The genes are TRBV27 and TRBJ2-7; 10 bases agree with TRBD2. There are 14 residues in the CDR3. Looked up from germline, CDR1 is MNHEY and CDR2 is SMNVEV (reference sequence). Germline trimming cut 2 bases from V and 3 bases from J; bases unmatched to any gene: 1.

The chain couples TRBV5-1 to TRBJ2-3, with TRBD2 as a possible D gene (5 bases). Deletions cut 0 bases from V and 4 bases from J, with 15 bases between. Germline-derived CDR1 and CDR2 are SGHRS and YFSETQ. The CDR3 spans 16 residues. The CDR3 region has the DNA TGCGCCAGCAGCTTGGCCTCCAGCGGAAGATCAGATACGCAGTATTTT. Residues: CASSLASSGRSDTQYF.

This chain connects TRBV5-1 to TRBJ2-7, with 12 bases identical to TRBD2. Germline assignment: CDR1 SGHRS and CDR2 YFSETQ. The V gene end was trimmed by 4 bases and the J gene end by 0 bases; junction bases not matched to a gene: 2. This CDR3 is 15 amino acids long. The CDR3 coding sequence is TGCGCCAGCAGCCCGACTAGCGGGAGCTCCTACGAGCAGTACTTC. Amino acid sequence: CASSPTSGSSYEQYF.

The chain combines TRBV5-6 with TRBJ2-5; D perhaps matches TRBD2 (6 bases). This CDR3 spans 17 amino acids. Germline CDR1 reads SGHDT; CDR2 reads YYEEEE. Between the trimmed V and J ends, which lost 0 bases and 2 bases, there was a span of 17 bases. The CDR3 DNA follows: TGTGCCAGCAGCTTGGGTTCTAGCGCCCCAGTTCAAGAGACCCAGTACTTC. Translated, it gives CASSLGSSAPVQETQYF.

The chain uses TRBV4-3 and TRBJ1-2; 10 bases agree with TRBD1. The germline V gene has CDR1 LGHNA and CDR2 YSLEER. The CDR3 totals 16 residues. Trimming took 4 bases from V and 6 from J; bases not matched to a gene: 11. Here the CDR3 reads CASSPFGTGALDGYTF. The DNA of the CDR3 is TGCGCCAGCAGCCCTTTTGGGACAGGGGCCTTGGATGGCTACACCTTC.

The chain employs TRBV4-3 and TRBJ1-2, with 7 bases lining up with TRBD1. This CDR3 has 17 residues. Looked up from germline, CDR1 is LGHNA and CDR2 is YSLEER. J lost 1 base, V lost 2 bases, and 10 bases had no gene match. CDR3 sequence: CASSQQAGTDYNYGYTF. DNA of the CDR3: TGCGCCAGCAGCCAACAGGCAGGGACAGACTATAACTATGGCTACACCTTC.

The gene calls are TRBV7-9 and TRBJ2-5; tentative D call: TRBD1 (6 bases). This CDR3 comprises 17 residues. Deletions cut 6 bases from V and 5 bases from J, with 25 bases between. Germline V gene sequence: CDR1 SEHNR, CDR2 FQNEAQ (reference sequence). CDR3 nucleotide sequence: TGTGCCAGCAGACCCGTTACGCTATCTAGGGGGACGGAGACCCAGTACTTC. This gives the protein CASRPVTLSRGTETQYF.